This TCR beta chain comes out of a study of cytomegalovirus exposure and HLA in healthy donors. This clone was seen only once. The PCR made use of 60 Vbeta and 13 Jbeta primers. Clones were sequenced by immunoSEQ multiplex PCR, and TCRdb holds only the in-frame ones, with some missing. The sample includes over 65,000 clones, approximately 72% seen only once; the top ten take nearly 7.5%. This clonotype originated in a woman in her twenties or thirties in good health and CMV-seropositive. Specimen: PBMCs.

CDR3 region: CASSLKASGTGEQYF. CDR3 bases: TGTGCCAGCAGTTTAAAGGCTAGCGGGACCGGGGAGCAGTACTTC. This rearrangement joins TRBV27 to TRBJ2-7; 9 positions match TRBD2. CDR3 length: 15 residues. The trim removed 2 bases at V and 7 bases at J, leaving 9 bases unmatched. Germline loops: CDR1 MNHEY, CDR2 SMNVEV (reference sequence).